The sequence of this T cell receptor beta chain was determined in a study of human T cells and chemical hapten exposure. Turning to the study itself: Among samples, TCR yields varied mainly because of small differences in pooled library volume.

The time point denotes: patch test 1, 2 weeks after DPC sensitization. Treatment reported: therapeutic diphenylcyclopropenone sensitization with weekly scalp DPC. The V gene lost 4 bases and the J gene lost 0 bases, with 9 bases spanning the gap. This CDR3 region has 15 residues. Germline CDR1 reads LGHNA; CDR2 reads YNFKEQ. MiXCR, run by TCRdb on the RACE reads, gives a single entry per CDR3 protein. In the table there are about 380,000 distinct CDR3 sequences, approximately 4.4% of which are singletons. Specimen: whole blood, collected in connection with sensitization to the hapten diphenylcyclopropenone (DPC). The chain carries TRBV4-2 and TRBJ1-4, with D unclear. The TCR was taken from a woman aged 50 to 60 with alopecia areata. Some clones in this sample may be carry-over from other donors' samples. The CDR3 is CASSREVATNEKLFF. In DNA, the CDR3 is TGTGCCAGCAGCCGCGAGGTGGCAACTAATGAAAAACTGTTTTTT.